The clone carrying this T cell receptor (beta chain) was detected a few times. What it binds is unknown. Researchers ran the PCR with 60 Vbeta and 13 Jbeta primers. Under the authors' procedure: In a later analysis, of 79 million or so unique beta chains, about 10 million appeared in at least two donors. TCRdb's table, derived via immunoSEQ multiplex PCR, lists solely in-frame clones and lacks some. V and J calls and clone size are as listed in that table; D and trimming were resolved from the DNA. The table includes about 170,000 clones, roughly 80% detected once. The sample originates from a study of cytomegalovirus exposure and HLA in healthy donors. Study-wide points: Some V segments could not be told apart, so they were left out, TRBV6-2 and TRBV6-3 among them.

CDR3 length: 11 residues. Trimming removed 6 bases from V and 4 bases from J, with 7 bases in between. CDR1 is LNHDA and CDR2 is SQIVND in the germline V gene (reference sequence). The sequenced material came from PBMCs. V is TRBV19 and J is TRBJ2-7, with unresolved D. This receptor was obtained from a female donor in good health and CMV-seronegative. This CDR3 is CASRGGYEQYF. The DNA of the CDR3 is TGTGCCAGTAGAGGCGGTTACGAGCAGTACTTC.